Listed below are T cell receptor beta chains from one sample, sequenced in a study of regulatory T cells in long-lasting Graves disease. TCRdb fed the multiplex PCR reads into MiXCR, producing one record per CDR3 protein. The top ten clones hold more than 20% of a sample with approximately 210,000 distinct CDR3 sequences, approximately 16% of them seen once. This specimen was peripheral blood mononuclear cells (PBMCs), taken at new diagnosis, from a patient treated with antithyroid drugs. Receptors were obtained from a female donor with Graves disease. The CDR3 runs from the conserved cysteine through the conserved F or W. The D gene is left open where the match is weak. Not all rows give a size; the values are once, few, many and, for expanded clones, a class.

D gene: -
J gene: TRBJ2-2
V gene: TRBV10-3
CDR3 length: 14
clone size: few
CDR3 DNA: TGTGCCATCGGTAGGGGGGGAGACACCGGGGAGCTGTTTTTT
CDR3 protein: CAIGRGGDTGELFF

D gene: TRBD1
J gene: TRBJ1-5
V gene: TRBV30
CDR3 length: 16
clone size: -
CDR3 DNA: TGTGCCTGGAGGCCCAGGGGGCGCGTCAGCAATCAGCCCCAGCATTTT
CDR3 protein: CAWRPRGRVSNQPQHF

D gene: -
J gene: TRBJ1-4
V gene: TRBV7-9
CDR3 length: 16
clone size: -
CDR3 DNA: TGTGCCAGCAGCTCGGGACTTTCTGCAACTAATGAAAAACTGTCTTTT
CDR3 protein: CASSSGLSATNEKLSF

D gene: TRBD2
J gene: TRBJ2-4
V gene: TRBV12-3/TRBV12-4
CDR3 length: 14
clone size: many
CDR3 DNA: TGTGCCAGCAGTCGGGGGGGAACAAAAAACATTCAGTACTTC
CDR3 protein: CASSRGGTKNIQYF

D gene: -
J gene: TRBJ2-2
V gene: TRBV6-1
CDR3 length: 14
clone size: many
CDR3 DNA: TGTGCCAGCAATACAGTCGCGAACACCGGGGAGCTGTTTTTT
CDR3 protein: CASNTVANTGELFF

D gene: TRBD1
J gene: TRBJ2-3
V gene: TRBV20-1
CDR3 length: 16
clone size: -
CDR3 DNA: TGCAGTGCTAGAGCTTCCGGGACAGAGAGCACAGATACGCAGTATTTT
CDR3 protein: CSARASGTESTDTQYF

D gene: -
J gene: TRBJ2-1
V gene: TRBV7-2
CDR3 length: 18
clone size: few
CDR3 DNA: TGTGCCAGCAGCTTAGAGATGGTCCGGGGCCGTCCCAGCGATGAGCAGTTCTTC
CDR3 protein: CASSLEMVRGRPSDEQFF

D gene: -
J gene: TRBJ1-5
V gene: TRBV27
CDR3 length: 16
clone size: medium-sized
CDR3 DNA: TGTGCCAGCAGTTTATCGTGGGACGGACGCAATCAGCCCCAGCATTTT
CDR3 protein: CASSLSWDGRNQPQHF

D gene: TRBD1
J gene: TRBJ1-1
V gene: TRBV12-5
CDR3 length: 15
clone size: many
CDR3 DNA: TGTGCTAGTGGTTTAGATGGGACAGGGTGGACTGAAGCTTTCTTT
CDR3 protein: CASGLDGTGWTEAFF

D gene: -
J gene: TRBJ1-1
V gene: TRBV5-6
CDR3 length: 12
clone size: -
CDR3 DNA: TGTGCCAGCAGCTTGTCAGGGAGTGGGGCTTTCTTT
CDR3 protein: CASSLSGSGAFF

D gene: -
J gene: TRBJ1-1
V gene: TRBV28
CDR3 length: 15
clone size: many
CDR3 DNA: TGTGCCAGCAGTTCAAACAGGGAGGCGAACACTGAAGCTTTCTTT
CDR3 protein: CASSSNREANTEAFF

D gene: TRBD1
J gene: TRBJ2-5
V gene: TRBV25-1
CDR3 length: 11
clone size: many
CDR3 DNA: TGTGCCAGTCGGACAGGAGAGACCCAGTACTTC
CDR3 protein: CASRTGETQYF

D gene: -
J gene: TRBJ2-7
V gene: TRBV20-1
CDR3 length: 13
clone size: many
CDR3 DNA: TGCAGTGCTACCACTGCAGGGACCTACGAGCAGTACTTC
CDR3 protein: CSATTAGTYEQYF

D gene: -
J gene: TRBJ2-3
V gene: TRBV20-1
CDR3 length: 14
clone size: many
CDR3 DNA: TGCAGTGCCCGCGACTGGACCAGCACAGATACGCAGTATTTT
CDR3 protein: CSARDWTSTDTQYF

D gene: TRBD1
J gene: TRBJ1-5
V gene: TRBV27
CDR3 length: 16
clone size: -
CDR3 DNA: TGTGCCAGCAGTTTATCGAGGGACAGACGCAATCAGCCCCAGCATTTT
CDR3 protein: CASSLSRDRRNQPQHF

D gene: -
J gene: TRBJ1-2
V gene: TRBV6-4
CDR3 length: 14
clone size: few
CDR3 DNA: TGTGCCAGCAGTGACTCGGGGACACTGGAGGGCTACACCTTC
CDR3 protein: CASSDSGTLEGYTF

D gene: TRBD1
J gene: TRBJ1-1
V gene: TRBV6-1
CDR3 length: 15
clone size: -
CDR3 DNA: TGTGCCAGCAGTGATCCGGGACAGAATTTTGCTGAAGCTTTCTTT
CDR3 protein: CASSDPGQNFAEAFF

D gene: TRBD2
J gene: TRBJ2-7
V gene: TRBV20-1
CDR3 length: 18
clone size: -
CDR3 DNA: TGCAGTGCTAGTCGACACAGACTAGCGGGAGGGCCCTGGGGCGAGCAGTACTTC
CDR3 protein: CSASRHRLAGGPWGEQYF

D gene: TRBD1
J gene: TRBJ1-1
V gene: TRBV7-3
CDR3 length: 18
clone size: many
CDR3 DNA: TGTGCCAGCAGCTTAATGGGCGGGCAGGCAGGGGGGAACACTGAAGCTTTCTTT
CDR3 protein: CASSLMGGQAGGNTEAFF

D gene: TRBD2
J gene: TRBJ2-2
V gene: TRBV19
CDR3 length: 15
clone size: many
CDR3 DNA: TGTGCCAGTAGTCGGACTAGCGGGAATCCCGGGGAGCTGTTTTTT
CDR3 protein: CASSRTSGNPGELFF

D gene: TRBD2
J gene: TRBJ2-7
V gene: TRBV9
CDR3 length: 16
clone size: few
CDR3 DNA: TGTGCCAGCAGCGTAGAGGGGACTAGCGGGAGCCACGAGCAGTACTTC
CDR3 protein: CASSVEGTSGSHEQYF

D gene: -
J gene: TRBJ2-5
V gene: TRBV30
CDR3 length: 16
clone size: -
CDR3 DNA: TGTGCCCTGGGGGGCGGGAGTGGGGGTTGGGGGGAGACCCAGTACTTC
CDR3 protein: CALGGGSGGWGETQYF

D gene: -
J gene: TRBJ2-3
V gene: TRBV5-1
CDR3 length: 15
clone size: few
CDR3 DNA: TGCGCCAGCAGCTTGGGAGGCGGGAGCACAGATACGCAGTATTTT
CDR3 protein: CASSLGGGSTDTQYF

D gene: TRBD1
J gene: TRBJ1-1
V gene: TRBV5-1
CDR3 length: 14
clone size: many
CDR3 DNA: TGCGCCAGCAGCTCTATGACAGGGACCACTGAAGCTTTCTTT
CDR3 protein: CASSSMTGTTEAFF

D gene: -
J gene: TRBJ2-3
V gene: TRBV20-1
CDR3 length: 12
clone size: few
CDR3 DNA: TGCAGTGCCAACCTTCCCGCAGATACGCAGTATTTT
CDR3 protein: CSANLPADTQYF

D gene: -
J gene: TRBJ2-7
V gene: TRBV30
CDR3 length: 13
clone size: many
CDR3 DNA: TGTGCCTGGAGTTTAGGTGGGGCCTACGAGCAGTACTTC
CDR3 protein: CAWSLGGAYEQYF

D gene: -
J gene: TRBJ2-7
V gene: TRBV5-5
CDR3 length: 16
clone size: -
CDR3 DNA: TGTGCCAGCAGCTTTTCGAAGGGTCTATTGCGGTACGAGCAGTACTTC
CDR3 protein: CASSFSKGLLRYEQYF

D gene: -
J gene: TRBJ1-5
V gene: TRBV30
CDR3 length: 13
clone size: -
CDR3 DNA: TGTGCCTGGAGTCTTGACCTCAATCAGCCCCAGCATTTT
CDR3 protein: CAWSLDLNQPQHF

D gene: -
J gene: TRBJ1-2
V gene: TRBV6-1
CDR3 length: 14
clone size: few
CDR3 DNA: TGTGCCAGCAGGAACAGATACCGTAACTATGGCTACACCTTC
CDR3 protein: CASRNRYRNYGYTF

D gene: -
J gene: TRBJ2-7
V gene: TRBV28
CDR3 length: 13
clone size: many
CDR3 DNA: TGTGCCAACGCCGCCAGGGGCGATAGGGAGCAGTACTTC
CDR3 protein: CANAARGDREQYF

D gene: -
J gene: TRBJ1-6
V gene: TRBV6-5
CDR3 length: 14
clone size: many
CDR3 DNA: TGTGCCAGCAGTTGGAGAGGGGACAATTCACCCCTCCACTTT
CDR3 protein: CASSWRGDNSPLHF

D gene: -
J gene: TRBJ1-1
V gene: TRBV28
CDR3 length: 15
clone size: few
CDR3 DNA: TGTGCCAGCAGTTCCCCCTCCTCAGGTTGGGTGTCGGCTTTCTTT
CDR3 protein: CASSSPSSGWVSAFF

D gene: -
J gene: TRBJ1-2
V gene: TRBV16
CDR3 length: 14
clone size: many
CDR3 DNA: TGTGCCAGCAGCCAATCCTCAGCCGGGGAAGGCTACACCTTC
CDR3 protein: CASSQSSAGEGYTF

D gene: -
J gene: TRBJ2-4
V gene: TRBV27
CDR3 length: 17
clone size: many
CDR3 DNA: TGTGCCAGCAGTTTTGGGGTTGTGACCTTAGCCAAAAACATTCAGTACTTC
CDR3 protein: CASSFGVVTLAKNIQYF

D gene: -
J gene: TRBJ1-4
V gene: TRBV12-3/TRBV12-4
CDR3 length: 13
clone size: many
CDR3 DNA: TGTGCCAGCAGAATCGGACGATTTGAAAAACTGTTTTTT
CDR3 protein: CASRIGRFEKLFF

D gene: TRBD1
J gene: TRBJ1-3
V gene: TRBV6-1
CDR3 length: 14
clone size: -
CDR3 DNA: TGTGCCAGCAGCGGACAGGGCAGTCGAAACACCATATATTTT
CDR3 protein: CASSGQGSRNTIYF

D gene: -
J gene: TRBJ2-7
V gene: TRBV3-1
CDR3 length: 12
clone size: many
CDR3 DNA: TGTGCCAGCAGCCAAGCACAGACGAAGCAGTACTTC
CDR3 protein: CASSQAQTKQYF

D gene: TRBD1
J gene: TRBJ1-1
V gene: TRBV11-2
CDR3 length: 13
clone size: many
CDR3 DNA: TGTGCCAGCAGCCCCCGACAGGGCTTTGAAGCTTTCTTT
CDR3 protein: CASSPRQGFEAFF

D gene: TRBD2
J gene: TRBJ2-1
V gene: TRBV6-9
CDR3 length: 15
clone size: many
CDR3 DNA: TGTGCCAGCAGTTACGCGGGAGGGCCGATCAATGAGCAGTTCTTC
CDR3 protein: CASSYAGGPINEQFF

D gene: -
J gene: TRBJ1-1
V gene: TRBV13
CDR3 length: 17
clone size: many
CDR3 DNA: TGTGCCAGCAGGCTGTGGGGGTTTGGGGGGTTGAACACTGAAGCTTTCTTT
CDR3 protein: CASRLWGFGGLNTEAFF

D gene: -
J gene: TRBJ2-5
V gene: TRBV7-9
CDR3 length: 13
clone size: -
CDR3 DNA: TGTGCCAGCAGCTTACGGTCTGGAGAGACCCAGTACTTC
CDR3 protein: CASSLRSGETQYF

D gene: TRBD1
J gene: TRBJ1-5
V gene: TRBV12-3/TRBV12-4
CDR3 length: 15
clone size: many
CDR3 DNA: TGTGCCAGCAGTTTGATGGGACAGAGCAATCAGCCCCAGCATTTT
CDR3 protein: CASSLMGQSNQPQHF

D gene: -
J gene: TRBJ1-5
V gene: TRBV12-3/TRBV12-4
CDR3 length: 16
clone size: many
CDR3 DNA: TGTGCCAGCAGTCGCGAGAACAGGTTGGTCAATCAGCCCCAGCATTTT
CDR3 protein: CASSRENRLVNQPQHF

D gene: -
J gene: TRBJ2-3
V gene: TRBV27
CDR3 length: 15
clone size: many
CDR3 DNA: TGTGCCAGCAGTTTATTACCTTCCCCGTGGGATACGCAGTATTTT
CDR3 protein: CASSLLPSPWDTQYF

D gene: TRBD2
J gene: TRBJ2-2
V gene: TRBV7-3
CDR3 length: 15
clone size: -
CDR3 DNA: TGTGCCAGCAGCTATACTAGCGCGAACACCGGGGAGCTGTTTTTT
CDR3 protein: CASSYTSANTGELFF

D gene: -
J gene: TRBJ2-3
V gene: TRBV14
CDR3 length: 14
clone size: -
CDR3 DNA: TGTGCCAGCAGCCAAGGAGGGACGGCAGATACGCAGTATTTT
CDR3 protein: CASSQGGTADTQYF

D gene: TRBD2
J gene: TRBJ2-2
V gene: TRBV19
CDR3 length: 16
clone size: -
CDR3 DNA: TGTGCCAGTACCAACCGGCGGGGGGGATTCACCGGGGAGCTGTTTTTT
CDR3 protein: CASTNRRGGFTGELFF